This T cell receptor beta chain was profiled in a study of blood T cell repertoires in COVID-19. Study at large: Samples representing acute and convalescent COVID-19 were sourced from the United States, Italy and Spain. T cells, B-cell-depleted T cells, or PBMCs provided the cDNA or gDNA that served as material.

The table came from immunoSEQ multiplex PCR; TCRdb's copy has only in-frame clones and leaves some out. The repertoire includes about 46,000 clones, over 80% of them detected once, and approximately 16% sits in the top ten. This clone was seen more than once but under ten times. The CDR3 runs 13 residues. V lost 2 bases and J 7 bases, leaving 12 bases between the germline ends. Germline lookup yields CDR1 WNHNN and CDR2 SYGVQD (reference sequence). This clonotype was obtained from a human donor in a cohort sampled during active COVID-19. The sample consisted of peripheral blood. The chain has TRBV10-1 and TRBJ2-7; D ambiguous. The CDR3 region is CASSERLQSEQYF. The CDR3 DNA sequence: TGCGCCAGCAGTGAGCGTTTGCAGTCGGAGCAGTACTTC.